This TCR beta chain was sequenced in a study of T cells after yellow fever vaccination. General study points: Shared CD4/CD8 clonotypes were a small share, likely from convergent recombination.

By 5'RACE template switching, TCR cDNA was produced, with a universal primer site and UMIs added in the process. TCRdb passed the 5' RACE reads through MiXCR, listing each CDR3 protein once. The sample shows about 360,000 distinct CDR3 sequences, more than 5.5% of them seen only once. This clonotype occurred many times. Its antigen is unknown. V lost 7 bases and J 1 base, leaving 14 bases between the germline ends. Per germline, CDR1 MNHEY and CDR2 SVGEGT. The CDR3 spans 15 residues. This sequence was found in a man aged 25-45 years who received the YFV17D yellow fever vaccine. V usage is TRBV6-2 or TRBV6-3 and J usage is TRBJ2-1; D may be TRBD2 (6 bases). The sample was PBMCs, taken 5 days after the yellow fever booster vaccination. This CDR3 reads CASNWRAGSYNEQFF. CDR3 DNA: TGTGCCAGCAACTGGAGGGCAGGTTCCTACAATGAGCAGTTCTTC.